These 19 T cell receptor beta chains share one sample of origin, sequenced in a study of blood T cells in healthy people across ages. Primed by a sample-barcoded 5' primer and a J-beta primer mix, a second PCR proceeded for roughly 7 to 12 cycles. TCRdb reprocessed the 5' RACE reads with MiXCR, giving one entry per CDR3 protein. The sample shows some 1.4 million distinct CDR3 sequences, about 43% of them seen only once. Sequenced material: blood. The receptors were sampled from a woman under 30 in good health.

This clonotype was seen many times. The chain carries TRBV29-1 and TRBJ2-3; the D gene is possibly TRBD2 (5 bases). The CDR3 totals 13 residues. Germline CDR1 and CDR2: SQVTM and ANQGSEA. The V end lost 7 bases, the J end lost 4 bases, and 15 bases lay between the germline ends. The CDR3 sequence: CSAEGAIADTQYF. CDR3 DNA: TGCAGCGCAGAGGGCGCTATAGCAGATACGCAGTATTTT.

The chain joins TRBV6-1 to TRBJ1-2; D gene unclear. This CDR3 is 15 amino acids long. Trimming took off 2 bases at V and 4 bases at J, with 14 bases between the two ends. The germline V gene encodes CDR1 MNHNS and CDR2 SASEGT. The CDR3, as DNA: TGTGCCAGCAGTGAATACTCTGACAATCTCTATGGCTACACCTTC. As protein: CASSEYSDNLYGYTF.

The chain recombines TRBV20-1 with TRBJ2-7; 14 nucleotides line up with TRBD2. The germline V gene encodes CDR1 DFQATT and CDR2 SNEGSKA (reference sequence). The CDR3 sequence is 13 residues long. The CDR3 DNA sequence: TGCGGTGGACTAGCGGGAGGACCCCACGAGCAGTACTTC. It yields the protein CGGLAGGPHEQYF.

This clonotype has ten or more counts. Its ends do not fully match the called genes, so a read error is possible. The chain uses TRBV12-3 or TRBV12-4 and TRBJ2-5; D may be TRBD2 (6 bases). CDR3 length equals 14 residues. CDR3 DNA sequence: TGTGCCAGCAGCTTAGCAGGCGGGGTGGAGACCCAGTACTTC. It encodes CASSLAGGVETQYF.

The table lists this clonotype with a few counts. The chain is built from TRBV6-1 and TRBJ2-7; D is ambiguous. The V gene lost 4 bases and the J gene lost 3 bases, with 10 bases spanning the gap. The CDR3 runs 13 residues. CDR1 is MNHNS, CDR2 SASEGT, per germline. CDR3 region: CASSVSHNYEQYF. The CDR3 bases are TGTGCCAGCAGTGTATCGCATAACTACGAGCAGTACTTC.

The gene calls are TRBV4-1 and TRBJ2-5, with D uncertain. V was clipped by 0 bases and J by 5 bases, with 10 bases between them. CDR3 length: 14 amino acids. The germline V gene has CDR1 MGHRA and CDR2 YSYEKL. CDR3 bases: TGCGCCAGCAGCCAAGAACCCTTGGGGGAGACCCAGTACTTC. It codes for CASSQEPLGETQYF.

This chain uses TRBV7-2 with TRBJ2-5; D gene uncertain. Germline V lookup: CDR1 SGHTA, CDR2 FQGNSA. The CDR3 loop spans 16 amino acids. Trimming left V 7 bases short and J 2 bases short, with 20 bases between. The CDR3 reads CASTARPEKIQETQYF. DNA for the CDR3: TGTGCCAGCACCGCGAGACCCGAAAAAATACAAGAGACCCAGTACTTC. Full variable domain (outside the CDR3, taken from reference TRBV7-2 and TRBJ2-5): GAGVSQSPSNKVTEKGKDVELRCDPISGHTALYWYRQSLGQGLEFLIYFQGNSAPDKSGLPSDRFSAERTGGSVSTLTIQRTQQEDSAVYLCASTARPEKIQETQYFGPGTRLLVL.

This chain joins TRBV20-1 and TRBJ2-1; D is perhaps TRBD1 (6 bases). The CDR3 runs to 16 residues. Looked up from germline, CDR1 is DFQATT and CDR2 is SNEGSKA (reference sequence). The V end was cut by 0 bases, the J end by 0 bases, with 12 bases between. The CDR3 DNA reads TGCAGTGCTAGAGACCAGGGGTCTCTCTCCTACAATGAGCAGTTCTTC. Protein product: CSARDQGSLSYNEQFF.

This clonotype occurred a few times. The rearrangement joins TRBV27 to TRBJ1-2; D not resolved. This CDR3 is built from 14 residues. Germline V gene data show CDR1 as MNHEY and CDR2 as SMNVEV (reference sequence). V shed 5 bases and J shed 6 bases, with 16 bases lying between them. The CDR3 sequence: CASSPPLIEHGYTF. DNA of the CDR3: TGTGCCAGCAGTCCCCCCCTCATTGAACATGGCTACACCTTC.

In its sample, this clonotype was seen a few times. This chain joins TRBV7-3 and TRBJ2-1, with a tentative D call TRBD1 (7 bases). This CDR3 is built from 13 residues. V lost 8 bases to trimming and J lost 6 bases, with 14 bases between them. The germline V gene has CDR1 SGHTA and CDR2 FQGTGA. The CDR3 loop reads CASQGGQGNEQFF. The DNA of the CDR3 is TGTGCCAGCCAGGGGGGCCAGGGCAATGAGCAGTTCTTC.

The chain couples TRBV5-1 to TRBJ1-1; 7 bases are shared with TRBD1. Per the germline V gene, CDR1 is SGHRS and CDR2 is YFSETQ. CDR3 size: 14 residues. V shed 4 bases and J 4 bases; nucleotides not matched to a gene: 7. The CDR3: CASSPGKGATEAFF. In DNA form, the CDR3 reads TGCGCCAGCAGCCCGGGGAAGGGGGCCACTGAAGCTTTCTTT.

The chain employs TRBV4-1 and TRBJ2-3; tentatively, D is TRBD2 (6 bases). Germline V CDR1 and CDR2: MGHRA, YSYEKL. CDR3 size: 16 residues. V was cut by 4 bases and J by 0 bases, with 14 bases left in between. The CDR3 loop is CASSRGGVISTDTQYF. The CDR3 DNA is TGCGCCAGCAGCCGGGGAGGAGTGATAAGCACAGATACGCAGTATTTT.

The table lists this clonotype with a few counts. V and J are TRBV12-3 or TRBV12-4 and TRBJ2-3, with no clear D. V dropped 4 bases and J dropped 0 bases, with 11 bases sitting between them. The CDR3 spans 15 residues. Here the CDR3 reads CASSSEAESTDTQYF. The CDR3 bases are TGTGCCAGCAGTTCAGAGGCCGAGAGCACAGATACGCAGTATTTT.

This chain links TRBV11-2 with TRBJ2-7, with D perhaps matching TRBD2 (6 bases). Gene TRBJ2-4 matches the end of the DNA better, so the J call may be wrong. The V gene's germline CDR1 is SGHAT and CDR2 FQNNGV. The CDR3 has 12 residues. The CDR3 DNA sequence: TGTGCCAGCAGCCACGGGGGAGGCATTCAGTACTTC. Its protein is CASSHGGGIQYF.

This clonotype was seen more than once but under ten times. This sequence joins TRBV25-1 and TRBJ2-2; D perhaps matches TRBD1 (6 bases). The germline gives CDR1 MGHDK, CDR2 SYGVNS. V dropped 9 bases and J dropped 0 bases, with 11 bases sitting between them. This CDR3 contains 14 residues. The CDR3 DNA is TGTGCCAGAAAGGACAGCCCGAACACCGGGGAGCTGTTTTTT. This sequence encodes CARKDSPNTGELFF.

The table lists this clonotype with a few counts. The V gene is TRBV5-1, the J gene TRBJ2-4; 7 bases agree with TRBD2. Per germline, CDR1 SGHRS and CDR2 YFSETQ. V trimming: 4 bases; J trimming: 8 bases; junction bases outside the gene matches: 9. This CDR3 comprises 14 residues. CDR3: CASSPRQGGDIQYF. In DNA form, the CDR3 reads TGCGCCAGCAGCCCCCGGCAGGGAGGGGACATTCAGTACTTC.

J is TRBJ1-1 and V is TRBV6-5; possibly TRBD1 for D (5 bases). Trimming took off 8 bases at V and 1 base at J, with 14 bases between the two ends. In germline, CDR1 is MNHEY, CDR2 SVGAGI. This CDR3 contains 14 residues. The CDR3 loop reads CASVRGKANTEAFF. The CDR3 coding sequence is TGTGCCAGCGTTAGGGGCAAGGCGAACACTGAAGCTTTCTTT.

The V and J genes are TRBV28 and TRBJ2-5; D may be TRBD2 (5 bases). V gave up 6 bases and J gave up 1 base, with 12 bases separating them. This CDR3 region has 14 residues. Germline loops: CDR1 MDHEN, CDR2 SYDVKM. CDR3 sequence reads: CASRRVSGQETQYF. Here the CDR3 DNA reads TGTGCCAGCAGGAGGGTGTCGGGCCAAGAGACCCAGTACTTC.

V is TRBV15 and J is TRBJ2-7; D remains unclear. The CDR3 loop spans 13 amino acids. V lost 0 bases, J lost 5 bases, and 8 bases lay in between. The germline V gene has CDR1 LNHNV and CDR2 YYDKDF (reference sequence). The CDR3 DNA follows: TGTGCCACCAGCAGAGATGAGTTGGACGAGCAGTACTTC. Its protein product is CATSRDELDEQYF.